The clone carrying this TCR beta chain appeared many times. Its antigen is not known. The data belong to a study of T-cell memory formation after mild COVID-19. Findings and limits, study-wide: Second-wave clones that peaked on day 37 lacked confirmed SARS-CoV-2 specificity. CD4+ clones that contracted lay mainly in CM and EM; CD8+ ones lay in EMRA. CD4/CD8 balance characterized clones contracting day 15 to 85, and CD4+ skew characterized later expanders.

The V end lost 7 bases, the J end lost 1 base, and 10 bases lay between the germline ends. Germline assignment: CDR1 MNHEY and CDR2 SVGEGT. The CDR3 contains 13 residues. Employing constant-segment primers, 5'RACE generated TCR alpha and TCR beta cDNA libraries bearing sample barcodes and UMIs. TCRdb processed the 5' RACE reads anew with MiXCR; each CDR3 protein has one entry. This table has a few hundred thousand distinct CDR3 sequences, 18% appearing once. This chain uses TRBV6-2 or TRBV6-3 with TRBJ1-1, with D unclear. Sequenced sample: PBMCs or a T cell subset sorted from them (not recorded which). The origin of this receptor is a man between 18 and 29 years old who had mild COVID-19 (a few samples of this study predate the infection). Cell type and time point are not known. CDR3 coding DNA: TGTGCCAGCACCAACGGGAGGAACACTGAAGCTTTCTTT. This encodes CASTNGRNTEAFF.